Listed below are T cell receptor beta chains from one sample, sequenced in a study of CD8 T cells in ankylosing spondylitis. TCRdb re-derived calls from the 5' RACE reads in MiXCR, one entry per CDR3 protein. The data show around 39,000 distinct CDR3 sequences, around 15% seen once. Sequencing was performed on synovial fluid, either unsorted or a sorted T cell fraction (not recorded which). The receptors were gathered from a male donor with ankylosing spondylitis. CDR3s leave out the opening cysteine and the closing phenylalanine or tryptophan. Fields, in order: V gene, CDR3 protein.

>TRBV9
ASSRGDMNTEAF
>TRBV6-5
ASSLDRGGGGNTIY
>TRBV7-8
ASGVAGQVVLYEQF
>TRBV20-1
SLKVSGQGAAPLH
>TRBV2
ASSETPTGGPYNEQF
>TRBV5-1
ASSRGRLAPDNEQF
>TRBV4-1
ASSQQTVTEAF
>TRBV7-7
ASSAGFRDEQY
>TRBV10-3
AMSPGVLPGTPSPGYT
>TRBV4-3
ASSRDRYTDTQY
>TRBV11-1
ASSLAGTSGTSTDTQY
>TRBV4-2
ASSQPKEGVNEKLI
>TRBV3-1
ASSQEVKINSPLH
>TRBV6-5
ASSSQQEINTGELF
>TRBV20-1
SAQRGRPSKYQETQY
>TRBV28
ASGRPANTGELF
>TRBV29-1
STRGDTEAF
>TRBV14
ASSPTSGDYGYT
>TRBV4-3
ASSQVGQKRTEAF
>TRBV28
ASSFLVGQAAYQPQH
>TRBV5-1
ASSLAVPNNEQF
>TRBV3-1
ASSQVTWADTQY